This T cell receptor beta chain was recorded in a study of identical twins. From germline, CDR1 is MGHRA and CDR2 YSYEKL. The CDR3 runs 14 residues. V lost 6 bases to trimming and J lost 5 bases; unmatched junction nucleotides: 6. Unique molecular identifiers were present on the cDNA, and a universal primer site came from template switching. Each CDR3 protein gets one entry after TCRdb re-called the 5' RACE reads with MiXCR. The data hold about 470,000 distinct CDR3 sequences, with more than 20% observed a single time. This sample was also put to use in a study of T cells expressing NK-cell markers. That paper notes: Seven sequenced donors out of eight were HCMV-seropositive, one seronegative.

The sequencing input was CD4+ T cells sorted from blood. The V and J genes are TRBV4-1 and TRBJ2-1, with 8 bases matching TRBD2. This sequence originates from a woman younger than 30 in good health. CDR3 sequence reads: CASRFAGGNNEQFF. The CDR3 DNA sequence: TGCGCCAGCAGATTTGCGGGGGGAAACAATGAGCAGTTCTTC.